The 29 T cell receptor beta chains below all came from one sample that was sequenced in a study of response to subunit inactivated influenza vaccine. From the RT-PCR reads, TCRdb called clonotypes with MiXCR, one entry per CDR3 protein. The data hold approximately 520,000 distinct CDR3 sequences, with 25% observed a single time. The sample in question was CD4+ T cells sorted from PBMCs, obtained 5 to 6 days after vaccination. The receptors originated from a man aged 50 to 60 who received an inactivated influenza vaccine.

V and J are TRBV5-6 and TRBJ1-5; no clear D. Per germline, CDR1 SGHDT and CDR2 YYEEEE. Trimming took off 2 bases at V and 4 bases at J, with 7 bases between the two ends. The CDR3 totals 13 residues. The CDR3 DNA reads TGTGCCAGCAGCTTACAGCTTAATCAGCCCCAGCATTTT. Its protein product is CASSLQLNQPQHF.

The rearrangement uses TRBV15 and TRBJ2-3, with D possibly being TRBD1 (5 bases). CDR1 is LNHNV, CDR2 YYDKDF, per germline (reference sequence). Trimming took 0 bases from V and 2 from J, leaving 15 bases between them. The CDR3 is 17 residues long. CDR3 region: CATSRDQAGIPTDTQYF. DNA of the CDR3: TGTGCCACCAGCAGAGATCAGGCAGGGATTCCCACAGATACGCAGTATTTT.

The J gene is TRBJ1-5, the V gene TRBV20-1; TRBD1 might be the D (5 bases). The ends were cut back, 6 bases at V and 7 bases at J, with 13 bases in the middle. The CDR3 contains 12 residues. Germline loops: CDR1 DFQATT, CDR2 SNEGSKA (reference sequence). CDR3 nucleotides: TGCAGTGCCAGTAGGGGAATCCAGCCCCAGCATTTT. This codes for CSASRGIQPQHF.

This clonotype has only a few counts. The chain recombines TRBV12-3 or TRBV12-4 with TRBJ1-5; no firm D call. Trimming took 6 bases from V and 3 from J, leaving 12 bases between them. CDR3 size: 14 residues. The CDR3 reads CASSPQYPNQPQHF. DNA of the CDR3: TGTGCCAGCAGCCCCCAGTATCCCAATCAGCCCCAGCATTTT.

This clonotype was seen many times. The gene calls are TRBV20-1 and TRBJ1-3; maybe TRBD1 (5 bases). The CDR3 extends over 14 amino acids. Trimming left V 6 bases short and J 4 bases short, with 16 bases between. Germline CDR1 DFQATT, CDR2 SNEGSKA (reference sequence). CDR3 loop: CSANFQGRGNTIYF. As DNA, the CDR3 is TGCAGTGCCAATTTCCAGGGTCGGGGAAACACCATATATTTT.

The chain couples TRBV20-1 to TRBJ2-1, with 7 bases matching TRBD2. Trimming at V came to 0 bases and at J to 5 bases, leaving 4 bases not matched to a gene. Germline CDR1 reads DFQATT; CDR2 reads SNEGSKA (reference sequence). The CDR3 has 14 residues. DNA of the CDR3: TGCAGTGCTAGAGATTCGCGGGGGAACAATGAGCAGTTCTTC. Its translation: CSARDSRGNNEQFF.

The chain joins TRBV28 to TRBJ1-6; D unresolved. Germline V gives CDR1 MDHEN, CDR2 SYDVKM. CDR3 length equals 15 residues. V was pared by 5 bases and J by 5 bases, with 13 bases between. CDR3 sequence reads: CASSRGYHNNSPLHF. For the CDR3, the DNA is TGTGCCAGCAGTCGTGGCTACCATAATAATTCACCCCTCCACTTT.

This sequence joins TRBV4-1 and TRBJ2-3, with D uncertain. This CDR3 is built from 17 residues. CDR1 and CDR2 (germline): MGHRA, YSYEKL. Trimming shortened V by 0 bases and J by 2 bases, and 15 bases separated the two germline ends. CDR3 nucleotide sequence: TGCGCCAGCAGCCAAGAGATTTCCGCGGCACCCACAGATACGCAGTATTTT. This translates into CASSQEISAAPTDTQYF.

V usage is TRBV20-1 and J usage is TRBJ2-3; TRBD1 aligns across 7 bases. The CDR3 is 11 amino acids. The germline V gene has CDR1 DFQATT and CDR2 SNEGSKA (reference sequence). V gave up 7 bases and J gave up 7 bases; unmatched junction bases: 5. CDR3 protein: CSVGGSYTQYF. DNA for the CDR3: TGCAGTGTAGGGGGCTCGTATACGCAGTATTTT.

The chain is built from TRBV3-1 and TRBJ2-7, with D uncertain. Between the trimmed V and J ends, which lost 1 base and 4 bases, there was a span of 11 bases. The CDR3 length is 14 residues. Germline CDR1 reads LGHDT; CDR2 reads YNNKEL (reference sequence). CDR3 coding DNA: TGTGCCAGCAGCCAAGGGGTGGAACATTACGAGCAGTACTTC. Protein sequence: CASSQGVEHYEQYF.

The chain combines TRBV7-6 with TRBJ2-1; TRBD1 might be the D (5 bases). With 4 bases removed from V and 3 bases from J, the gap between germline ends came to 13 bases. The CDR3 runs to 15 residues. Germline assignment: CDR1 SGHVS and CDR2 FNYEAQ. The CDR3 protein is CASSSYTGFYNEQFF. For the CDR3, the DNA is TGTGCCAGCAGCTCCTACACAGGCTTCTACAATGAGCAGTTCTTC. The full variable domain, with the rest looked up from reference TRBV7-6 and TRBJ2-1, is GAGVSQSPRYKVTKRGQDVALRCDPISGHVSLYWYRQALGQGPEFLTYFNYEAQQDKSGLPNDRFSAERPEGSISTLTIQRTEQRDSAMYRCASSSYTGFYNEQFFGPGTRLTVL.

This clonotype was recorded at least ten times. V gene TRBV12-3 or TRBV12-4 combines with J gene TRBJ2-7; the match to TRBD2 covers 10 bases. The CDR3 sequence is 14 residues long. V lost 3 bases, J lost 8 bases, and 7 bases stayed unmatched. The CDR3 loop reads CASSFLAGAIQQYF. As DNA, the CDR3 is TGTGCCAGCAGTTTCCTAGCGGGGGCTATACAGCAGTACTTC.

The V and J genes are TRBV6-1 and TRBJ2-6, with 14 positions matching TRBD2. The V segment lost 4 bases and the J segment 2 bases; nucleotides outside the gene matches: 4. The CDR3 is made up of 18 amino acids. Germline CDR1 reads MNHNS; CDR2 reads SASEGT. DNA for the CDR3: TGTGCCAGCAGTGCCGCGGGACTAGCGGGAGCTGGGGCCAACGTCCTGACTTTC. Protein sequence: CASSAAGLAGAGANVLTF.

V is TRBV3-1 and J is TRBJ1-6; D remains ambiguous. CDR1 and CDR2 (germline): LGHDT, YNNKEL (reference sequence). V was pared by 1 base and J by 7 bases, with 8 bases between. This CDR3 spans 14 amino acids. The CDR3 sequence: CASSQGTENSPLHF. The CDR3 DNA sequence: TGTGCCAGCAGCCAAGGTACAGAAAATTCACCCCTCCACTTT. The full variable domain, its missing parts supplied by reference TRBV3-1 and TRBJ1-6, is DTAVSQTPKYLVTQMGNDKSIKCEQNLGHDTMYWYKQDSKKFLKIMFSYNNKELIINETVPNRFSPKSPDKAHLNLHINSLELGDSAVYFCASSQGTENSPLHFGNGTRLTVT.

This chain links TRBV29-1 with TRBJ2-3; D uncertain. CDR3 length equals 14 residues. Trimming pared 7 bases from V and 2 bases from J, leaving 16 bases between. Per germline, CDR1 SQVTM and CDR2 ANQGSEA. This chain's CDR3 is CSAIIMIHTDTQYF. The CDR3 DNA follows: TGCAGCGCTATAATCATGATCCACACAGATACGCAGTATTTT.

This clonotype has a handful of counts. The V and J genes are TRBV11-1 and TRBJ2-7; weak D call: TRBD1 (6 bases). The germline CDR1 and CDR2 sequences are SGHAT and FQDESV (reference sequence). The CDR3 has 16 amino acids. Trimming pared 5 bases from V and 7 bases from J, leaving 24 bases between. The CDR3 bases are TGTGCCAGCAGCCTATGGTCCGCAGGGGCGCTGAGGGAGCAGTACTTC. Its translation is CASSLWSAGALREQYF.

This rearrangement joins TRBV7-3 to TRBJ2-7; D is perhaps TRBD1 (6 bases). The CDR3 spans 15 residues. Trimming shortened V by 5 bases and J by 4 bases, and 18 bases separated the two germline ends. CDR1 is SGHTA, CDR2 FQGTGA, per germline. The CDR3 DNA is TGTGCCAGCAGCCCCCAAGCTGGGGGCGGGTACGAGCAGTACTTC. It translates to CASSPQAGGGYEQYF. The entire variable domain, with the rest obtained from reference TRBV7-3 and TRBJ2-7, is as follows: GAGVSQTPSNKVTEKGKYVELRCDPISGHTALYWYRQSLGQGPEFLIYFQGTGAADDSGLPNDRFFAVRPEGSVSTLKIQRTERGDSAVYLCASSPQAGGGYEQYFGPGTRLTVT.

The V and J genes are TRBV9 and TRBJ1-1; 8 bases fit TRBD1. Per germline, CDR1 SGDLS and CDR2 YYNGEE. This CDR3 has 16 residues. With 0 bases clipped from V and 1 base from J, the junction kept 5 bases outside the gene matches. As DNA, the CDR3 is TGTGCCAGCAGCGTAGCCCCGGGACAGGCGAACACTGAAGCTTTCTTT. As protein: CASSVAPGQANTEAFF.

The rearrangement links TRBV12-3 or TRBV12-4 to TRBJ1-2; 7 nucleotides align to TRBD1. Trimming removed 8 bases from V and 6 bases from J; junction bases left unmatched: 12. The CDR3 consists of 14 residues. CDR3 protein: CASQRTGIKNGYTF. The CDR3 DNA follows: TGTGCCAGCCAACGGACAGGAATTAAGAATGGCTACACCTTC.

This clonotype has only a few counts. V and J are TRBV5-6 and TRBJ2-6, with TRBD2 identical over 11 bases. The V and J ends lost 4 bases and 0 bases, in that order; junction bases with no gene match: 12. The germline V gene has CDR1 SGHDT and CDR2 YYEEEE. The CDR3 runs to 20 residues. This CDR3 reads CASSAGLAVLLSSGANVLTF. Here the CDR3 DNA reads TGTGCCAGCAGCGCGGGACTAGCGGTTTTACTCAGCTCTGGGGCCAACGTCCTGACTTTC.

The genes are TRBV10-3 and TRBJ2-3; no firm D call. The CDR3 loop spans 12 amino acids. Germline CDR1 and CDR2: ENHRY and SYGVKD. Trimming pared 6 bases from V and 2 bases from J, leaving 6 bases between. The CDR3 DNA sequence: TGTGCCATCAGCCAGACCACAGATACGCAGTATTTT. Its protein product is CAISQTTDTQYF.

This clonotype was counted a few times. The CDR3 loop reads CASSPWEGLQPQHF. CDR3 DNA sequence: TGTGCCAGCAGCCCCTGGGAGGGGCTTCAGCCCCAGCATTTT. This chain connects TRBV7-8 to TRBJ1-5, with D possibly TRBD1 on 5 matching bases. Between the trimmed V and J ends, which lost 5 bases and 6 bases, there was a span of 14 bases. CDR1 and CDR2 from the germline V gene are SGHVS and FQNEAQ. The CDR3 spans 14 residues.

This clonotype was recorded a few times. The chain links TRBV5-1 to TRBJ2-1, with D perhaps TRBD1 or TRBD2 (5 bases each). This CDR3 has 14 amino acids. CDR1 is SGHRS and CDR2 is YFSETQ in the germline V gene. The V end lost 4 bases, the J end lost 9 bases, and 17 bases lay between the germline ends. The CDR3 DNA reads TGCGCCAGCAGCCCCCCGGTCGGGGCGGGTGAGCAGTTCTTC. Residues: CASSPPVGAGEQFF.

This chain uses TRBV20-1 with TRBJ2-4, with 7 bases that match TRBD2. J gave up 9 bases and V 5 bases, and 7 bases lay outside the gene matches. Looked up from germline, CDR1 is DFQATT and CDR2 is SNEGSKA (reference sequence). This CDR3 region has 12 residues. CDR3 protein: CSAGRDGGIQYF. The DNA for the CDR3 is TGCAGTGCTGGGAGGGACGGCGGCATTCAGTACTTC.

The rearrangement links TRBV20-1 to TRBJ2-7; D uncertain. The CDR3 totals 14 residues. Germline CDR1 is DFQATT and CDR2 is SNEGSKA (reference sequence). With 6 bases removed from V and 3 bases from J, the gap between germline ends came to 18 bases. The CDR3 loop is CSANKALSFYEQYF. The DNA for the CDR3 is TGCAGTGCAAATAAAGCCCTTTCATTCTACGAGCAGTACTTC.

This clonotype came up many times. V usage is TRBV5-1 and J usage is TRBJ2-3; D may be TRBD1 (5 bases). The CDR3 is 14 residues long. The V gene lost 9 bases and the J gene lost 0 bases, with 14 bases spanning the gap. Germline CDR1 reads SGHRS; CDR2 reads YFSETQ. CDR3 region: CATARQTSTDTQYF. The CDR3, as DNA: TGCGCCACAGCACGACAGACTAGCACAGATACGCAGTATTTT.

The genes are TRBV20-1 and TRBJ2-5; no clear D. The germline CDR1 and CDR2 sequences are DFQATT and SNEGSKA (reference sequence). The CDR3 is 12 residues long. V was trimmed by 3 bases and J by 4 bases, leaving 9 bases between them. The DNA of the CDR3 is TGCAGTGCTAGGTCTCCCGCAGAGACCCAGTACTTC. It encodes CSARSPAETQYF.

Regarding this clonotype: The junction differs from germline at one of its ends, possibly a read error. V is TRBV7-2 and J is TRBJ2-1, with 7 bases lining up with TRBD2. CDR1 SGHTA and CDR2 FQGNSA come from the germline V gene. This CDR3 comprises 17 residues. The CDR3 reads CASNPKRREGPYNELFF. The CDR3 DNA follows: TGTGCCAGCAACCCTAAGAGGAGGGAGGGACCCTACAATGAGCTGTTCTTC.

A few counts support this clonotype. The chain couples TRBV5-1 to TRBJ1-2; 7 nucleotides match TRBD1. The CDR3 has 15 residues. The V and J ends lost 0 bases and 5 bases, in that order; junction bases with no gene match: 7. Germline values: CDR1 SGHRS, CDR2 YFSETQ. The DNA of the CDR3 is TGCGCCAGCAGCTTGGGTTCCGGGACAGAGTATGGCTACACCTTC. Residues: CASSLGSGTEYGYTF.